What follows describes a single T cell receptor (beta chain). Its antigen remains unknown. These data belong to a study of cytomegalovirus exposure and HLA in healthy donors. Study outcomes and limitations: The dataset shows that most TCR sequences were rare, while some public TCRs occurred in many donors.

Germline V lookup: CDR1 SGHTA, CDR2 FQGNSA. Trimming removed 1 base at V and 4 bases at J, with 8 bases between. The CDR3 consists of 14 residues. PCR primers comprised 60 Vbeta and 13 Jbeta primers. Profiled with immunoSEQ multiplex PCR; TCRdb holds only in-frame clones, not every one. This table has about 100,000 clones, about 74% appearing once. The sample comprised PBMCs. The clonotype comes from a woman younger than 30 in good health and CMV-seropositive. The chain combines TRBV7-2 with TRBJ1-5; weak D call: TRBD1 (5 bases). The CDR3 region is CASSLGGPNQPQHF. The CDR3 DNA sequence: TGTGCCAGCAGCTTAGGGGGCCCTAATCAGCCCCAGCATTTT.